What follows are 26 T cell receptor beta chains derived from one specimen sequenced in a study of OX40 agonist ivuxolimab in advanced cancers. Assay used: immunoSEQ multiplex PCR; TCRdb lists only in-frame clones, some missing. The sample holds around 53,000 clones, roughly 93% seen once. The sequences come from CD4+ or CD8+ T cells sorted from blood, collected in a trial of the OX40 agonist ivuxolimab. The source of these receptors is an adult with an advanced solid tumor such as melanoma, head and neck, liver or kidney cancer.

The chain is built from TRBV27 and TRBJ2-5; a possible D gene is TRBD1 (6 bases). The length of the CDR3 is 16 residues. Looked up from germline, CDR1 is MNHEY and CDR2 is SMNVEV (reference sequence). Between the trimmed V and J ends, which lost 4 bases and 2 bases, there was a span of 17 bases. The CDR3: CASSSLPGQLQETQYF. In DNA, the CDR3 is TGTGCCAGCAGTTCCCTTCCGGGACAATTACAAGAGACCCAGTACTTC.

The chain joins TRBV4-1 to TRBJ2-7; 7 bases are a match to TRBD2. This CDR3 is 15 amino acids long. Trimming removed 3 bases from V and 4 bases from J; junction bases left unmatched: 9. In germline, CDR1 is MGHRA, CDR2 YSYEKL. The CDR3 DNA follows: TGCGCCAGCAGCCAGTTGTCTAGCGGAAGATACGAGCAGTACTTC. Translated, it gives CASSQLSSGRYEQYF.

The rearrangement links TRBV7-6 to TRBJ2-7; perhaps TRBD2 as D (6 bases). Germline V CDR1 and CDR2: SGHVS, FNYEAQ. CDR3 length equals 15 residues. V was pared by 1 base and J by 1 base, with 11 bases between. The CDR3 DNA is TGTGCCAGCAGCTTAGGAACTAGCCGATCCTACGAGCAGTACTTC. This gives the protein CASSLGTSRSYEQYF. The whole variable domain, remainder taken from reference TRBV7-6 and TRBJ2-7, is GAGVSQSPRYKVTKRGQDVALRCDPISGHVSLYWYRQALGQGPEFLTYFNYEAQQDKSGLPNDRFSAERPEGSISTLTIQRTEQRDSAMYRCASSLGTSRSYEQYFGPGTRLTVT.

The chain links TRBV7-9 to TRBJ1-1; 7 bases align to TRBD1. There are 14 residues in the CDR3. After removal of 5 bases from V and 10 bases from J, the junction contained 13 bases not matched to a gene. Germline V CDR1 and CDR2: SEHNR, FQNEAQ (reference sequence). As DNA, the CDR3 is TGTGCCAGCAGCCTCCCCTGGACAGGCGGGGGAGCTTTCTTT. Amino acid sequence: CASSLPWTGGGAFF.

This rearrangement joins TRBV7-8 to TRBJ2-3; TRBD2 matches 9 bases. The CDR3 length is 16 residues. Germline V gene data show CDR1 as SGHVS and CDR2 as FQNEAQ. The ends lost 1 base at V and 0 bases at J; junction bases unmatched: 2. CDR3 in amino acids: CASSLGTSESTDTQYF. Here the CDR3 DNA reads TGTGCCAGCAGCTTAGGGACTAGCGAAAGCACAGATACGCAGTATTTT.

The chain uses TRBV28 and TRBJ2-5, with a possible D match to TRBD2 (5 bases). Trimming took 10 bases from V and 1 from J, leaving 19 bases between them. CDR3 length: 15 amino acids. The germline V gene has CDR1 MDHEN and CDR2 SYDVKM. The CDR3: CAIHGGESAQETQYF. The CDR3, as DNA: TGTGCCATCCATGGTGGGGAGTCGGCCCAAGAGACCCAGTACTTC.

The chain has TRBV9 and TRBJ1-4; tentative D call: TRBD1 (6 bases). Trimming stripped 0 bases from V and 8 bases from J, with 11 bases between. CDR1 SGDLS and CDR2 YYNGEE come from the germline V gene. CDR3 length: 14 residues. CDR3 DNA: TGTGCCAGCAGCGTAGGGGACATAGGGGAAAAACTGTTTTTT. Encoded protein: CASSVGDIGEKLFF.

This clone was seen just once. The chain carries TRBV11-3 and TRBJ2-1, with a tentative D call TRBD2 (7 bases). Per germline, CDR1 SGHNT and CDR2 YENEEA. This CDR3 comprises 16 residues. Trimming took off 3 bases at V and 4 bases at J, with 16 bases between the two ends. CDR3 DNA sequence: TGTGCCAGCAGCTTCGGGGGCCTGGGAGGGTACAATGAGCAGTTCTTC. This translates into CASSFGGLGGYNEQFF.

The chain links TRBV2 to TRBJ2-7; no clear D. The CDR3 is made up of 14 amino acids. Trimming pared 3 bases from V and 0 bases from J, leaving 9 bases between. Germline CDR1 and CDR2: SNHLY and FYNNEI. The CDR3 region has the DNA TGTGCCAGCAGTGACTTAACCAGCTCCTACGAGCAGTACTTC. Translated: CASSDLTSSYEQYF.

The chain employs TRBV28 and TRBJ2-7; unclear D gene. This CDR3 spans 15 amino acids. Trimming took 1 base from V and 2 from J, leaving 12 bases between them. Germline-derived CDR1 and CDR2 are MDHEN and SYDVKM. The CDR3 DNA reads as TGTGCCAGCAGTTTATCCAACGCCCAGCCCTACGAGCAGTACTTC. It translates to CASSLSNAQPYEQYF. The whole variable domain, filled in from reference TRBV28 and TRBJ2-7, reads DVKVTQSSRYLVKRTGEKVFLECVQDMDHENMFWYRQDPGLGLRLIYFSYDVKMKEKGDIPEGYSVSREKKERFSLILESASTNQTSMYLCASSLSNAQPYEQYFGPGTRLTVT.

The chain uses TRBV2 and TRBJ2-1; D is undetermined. Germline CDR1 SNHLY, CDR2 FYNNEI. The CDR3 length is 13 residues. Between the trimmed V and J ends, which lost 4 bases and 9 bases, there was a span of 13 bases. The CDR3 sequence: CASSGPSPSEQFF. The CDR3 DNA follows: TGTGCCAGCAGTGGGCCCAGCCCGAGTGAGCAGTTCTTC.

The rearrangement links TRBV4-2 to TRBJ2-1; 11 positions match TRBD2. CDR1 is LGHNA, CDR2 YNFKEQ, per germline. V trimming: 4 bases; J trimming: 4 bases; junction bases outside the gene matches: 3. This CDR3 spans 15 amino acids. CDR3 sequence: CASSRRTSGYNEQFF. DNA of the CDR3: TGTGCCAGCAGCCGTCGGACTAGCGGGTACAATGAGCAGTTCTTC.

This chain links TRBV7-9 with TRBJ1-2; 7 nucleotides match TRBD1. Losses at the gene ends were 3 bases for V and 7 bases for J; bases not matched to a gene: 11. The CDR3 sequence is 15 residues long. CDR1 is SEHNR, CDR2 FQNEAQ, per germline (reference sequence). The CDR3 sequence: CASSFPPTGIFGYTF. Written as DNA, the CDR3 is TGTGCCAGCAGCTTTCCCCCGACAGGGATTTTTGGCTACACCTTC.

The chain has TRBV7-2 and TRBJ2-5; 11 bases align to TRBD2. Trimming took 6 bases from V and 2 from J; bases not matched to a gene: 5. Germline lookup yields CDR1 SGHTA and CDR2 FQGNSA. The CDR3 has 15 residues. DNA of the CDR3: TGTGCCAGCAGTCGGACTAGCGGGTTGCAAGAGACCCAGTACTTC. Protein sequence: CASSRTSGLQETQYF.

V and J are TRBV7-8 and TRBJ2-5; D call uncertain. Germline V gene sequence: CDR1 SGHVS, CDR2 FQNEAQ. The CDR3 length is 13 residues. V lost 7 bases, J lost 3 bases, and 12 bases lay in between. The CDR3 is CASNQPGEETQYF. CDR3 bases: TGTGCCAGCAATCAACCGGGCGAAGAGACCCAGTACTTC. The complete variable domain, with remaining parts taken from reference TRBV7-8 and TRBJ2-5, reads GAGVSQSPRYKVAKRGQDVALRCDPISGHVSLFWYQQALGQGPEFLTYFQNEAQLDKSGLPSDRFFAERPEGSVSTLKIQRTQQEDSAVYLCASNQPGEETQYFGPGTRLLVL.

The chain links TRBV6-5 to TRBJ1-2; D ambiguous. Germline V gene lookup returns CDR1 MNHEY and CDR2 SVGAGI. The CDR3 has 14 amino acids. V was pared by 2 bases and J by 5 bases, with 12 bases between. The CDR3 loop is CASSYRGHLYGYTF. CDR3 coding DNA: TGTGCCAGCAGTTACCGGGGTCATCTTTATGGCTACACCTTC.

The chain carries TRBV7-6 and TRBJ2-1; 7 bases line up with TRBD2. Germline loops: CDR1 SGHVS, CDR2 FNYEAQ. The V segment lost 5 bases and the J segment 6 bases; nucleotides outside the gene matches: 10. The CDR3 runs 15 residues. The CDR3 sequence: CASSLQGGRVNEQFF. The CDR3 DNA reads TGTGCCAGCAGCCTGCAGGGAGGGAGGGTCAATGAGCAGTTCTTC.

The chain is built from TRBV5-6 and TRBJ2-6; 8 nucleotides match TRBD1. V dropped 4 bases and J dropped 0; count of bases not matched to a gene: 6. The CDR3 spans 17 residues. Per the germline V gene, CDR1 is SGHDT and CDR2 is YYEEEE. CDR3 sequence reads: CASSPGQAISGANVLTF. In DNA, the CDR3 is TGTGCCAGCAGCCCGGGACAGGCGATCTCTGGGGCCAACGTCCTGACTTTC.

The chain joins TRBV4-1 to TRBJ1-1; no firm D call. Trimming took 10 bases from V and 0 from J, leaving 12 bases between them. This CDR3 spans 13 amino acids. Per germline, CDR1 MGHRA and CDR2 YSYEKL. The CDR3 here is CATARVMNTEAFF. In nucleotides, the CDR3 is TGCGCCACCGCGAGGGTCATGAACACTGAAGCTTTCTTT.

This sequence joins TRBV2 and TRBJ1-2; D is unclear. Trimming took off 3 bases at V and 4 bases at J, with 9 bases between the two ends. Germline CDR1 SNHLY, CDR2 FYNNEI. The CDR3 is 13 residues long. The CDR3, as DNA: TGTGCCAGCAGTGACCTTAAGGCCTATGGCTACACCTTC. Amino acid sequence: CASSDLKAYGYTF.

The chain combines TRBV29-1 with TRBJ1-2, with unresolved D. Germline CDR1 and CDR2: SQVTM and ANQGSEA. CDR3 size: 15 residues. V was clipped by 4 bases and J by 4 bases, with 19 bases between them. The CDR3 protein is CSVGGWAEISYGYTF. In nucleotides, the CDR3 is TGCAGCGTTGGCGGGTGGGCCGAGATTTCCTATGGCTACACCTTC.

This chain connects TRBV29-1 to TRBJ2-4, with D possibly being TRBD2 (7 bases). The CDR3 length is 17 residues. Trimming removed 7 bases from V and 1 base from J, with 23 bases in between. Germline CDR1 SQVTM, CDR2 ANQGSEA. CDR3 in amino acids: CSAAGPGGPLAKNIQYF. CDR3 nucleotides: TGCAGCGCCGCTGGACCCGGGGGGCCTTTGGCCAAAAACATTCAGTACTTC.

The gene calls are TRBV27 and TRBJ2-7; the match to TRBD1 covers 10 bases. CDR3 length: 13 amino acids. Trimming took 5 bases from V and 6 from J; bases not matched to a gene: 4. The germline gives CDR1 MNHEY, CDR2 SMNVEV (reference sequence). CDR3 DNA sequence: TGTGCCAGCAGTCATCGGACAGGGGGCGAGCAGTACTTC. Translated, it gives CASSHRTGGEQYF.

CDR3 coding DNA: TGCGCCAGCAGTCAACCGACAGGACAATTTAGGACCCAGTACTTC. This translates into CASSQPTGQFRTQYF. The chain combines TRBV23-1 with TRBJ2-5, with D possibly matching TRBD1 (6 bases). TRBV23-1 is an ORF for which the function is uncertain. Trimming left V 2 bases short and J 7 bases short, with 17 bases between. This CDR3 comprises 15 residues.

The chain combines TRBV5-8 with TRBJ1-1; D gene unclear. Germline CDR1 is SGHTS and CDR2 is YDEGEE. V was clipped by 6 bases and J by 7 bases, with 16 bases between them. The CDR3 contains 13 residues. CDR3 residues: CASTLEWGFEAFF. The CDR3 DNA is TGTGCCAGCACCCTGGAGTGGGGATTTGAAGCTTTCTTT.

The chain is built from TRBV28 and TRBJ1-2; D is perhaps TRBD1 (5 bases). Trimming removed 2 bases at V and 7 bases at J, with 8 bases between. Germline values: CDR1 MDHEN, CDR2 SYDVKM. This CDR3 has 12 residues. The CDR3 sequence: CASSLRGGGYTF. Here the CDR3 DNA reads TGTGCCAGCAGTTTACGTGGGGGTGGCTACACCTTC.